These 20 T cell receptor beta chains came from one sample sequenced in a study of CD8+ T cells in alopecia areata. Reverse transcription of extracted RNA yielded cDNA, which provided the sequencing template. The repertoire was sequenced with immunoSEQ multiplex PCR; TCRdb's copy has only in-frame clones and lacks some. Among 150,000 to 200,000 clones listed, approximately 57% were seen once. Treatment in this sample: oral pan-JAK inhibitor, 5-10 mg twice daily. Sequenced here: CD4+ T cells sorted from blood, sampled at week 24, from a patient treated with tofacitinib. The receptor set was obtained from a human donor with alopecia areata.

V usage is TRBV27 and J usage is TRBJ1-1, with D possibly matching TRBD1 (6 bases). V lost 5 bases and J lost 5, with 12 bases in between. Germline values: CDR1 MNHEY, CDR2 SMNVEV (reference sequence). The CDR3 runs 13 residues. This CDR3 reads CASSQQGWTEAFF. In DNA form, the CDR3 reads TGTGCCAGCAGTCAACAGGGTTGGACTGAAGCTTTCTTT.

This sequence joins TRBV10-3 and TRBJ2-7, with TRBD2 as a possible D gene (5 bases). Germline V lookup: CDR1 ENHRY, CDR2 SYGVKD. The CDR3 contains 13 residues. V lost 4 bases, J lost 6 bases, and 13 bases lay in between. Here the CDR3 DNA reads TGTGCCATCAGTGTAACAGAGGGAATCGAGCAGTACTTC. Protein sequence: CAISVTEGIEQYF.

The chain has TRBV5-1 and TRBJ1-5; D is possibly TRBD1 (5 bases). There are 17 residues in the CDR3. Germline loops: CDR1 SGHRS, CDR2 YFSETQ. V was clipped by 2 bases and J by 2 bases, with 17 bases between them. CDR3 sequence reads: CASSLRPLDSGNQPQHF. Here the CDR3 DNA reads TGCGCCAGCAGCTTACGACCCCTCGACAGCGGCAATCAGCCCCAGCATTTT.

CDR3 in DNA: TGTGCCTGGAGTGTACGACAGGGGAATTCACCCCTCCACTTT. Translation: CAWSVRQGNSPLHF. This rearrangement joins TRBV30 to TRBJ1-6; TRBD1 matches 8 bases. Germline V lookup: CDR1 GTSNPN, CDR2 SVGIG (reference sequence). V was pared by 0 bases and J by 7 bases, with 2 bases of the junction left unmatched. The CDR3 covers 14 residues.

This chain links TRBV4-3 with TRBJ2-7, with D hard to call. CDR1 is LGHNA and CDR2 is YSLEER in the germline V gene. Trimming left V 0 bases short and J 1 base short, with 10 bases between. This CDR3 has 15 residues. The CDR3: CASSQEVSSSYEQYF. CDR3 DNA sequence: TGCGCCAGCAGCCAAGAGGTGAGCAGTTCCTACGAGCAGTACTTC.

This chain links TRBV10-3 with TRBJ1-1, with 7 bases identical to TRBD1. The CDR3 totals 12 residues. In germline, CDR1 is ENHRY, CDR2 SYGVKD. The junction had 5 bases not matched to a gene; V was cut back by 3 bases and J by 10 bases. CDR3 amino acids: CAISDPGQRAFF. The CDR3 DNA reads as TGTGCCATCAGTGATCCGGGACAGAGAGCTTTCTTT.

The chain recombines TRBV7-2 with TRBJ1-1; D is perhaps TRBD1 (6 bases). The germline V gene encodes CDR1 SGHTA and CDR2 FQGNSA. The CDR3 has 14 amino acids. V was shortened by 3 bases and J by 0 bases, with 8 bases between the two germline ends. Here the CDR3 reads CASSFGTMNTEAFF. In DNA form, the CDR3 reads TGTGCCAGCAGCTTCGGGACAATGAACACTGAAGCTTTCTTT.

This clone has only a few counts. The rearrangement links TRBV7-9 to TRBJ2-2, with 7 bases aligning to TRBD1. The CDR3 totals 15 residues. The V gene end was trimmed by 2 bases and the J gene end by 2 bases; junction bases not matched to a gene: 2. Germline lookup yields CDR1 SEHNR and CDR2 FQNEAQ (reference sequence). CDR3 sequence: CASSLTGANTGELFF. Written as DNA, the CDR3 is TGTGCCAGCAGCTTAACAGGGGCTAACACCGGGGAGCTGTTTTTT.

This chain connects TRBV7-2 to TRBJ1-6; tentative D call: TRBD1 (5 bases). Trimming shortened V by 3 bases and J by 8 bases, and 11 bases separated the two germline ends. Germline CDR1 is SGHTA and CDR2 is FQGNSA. The CDR3 has 14 amino acids. CDR3 nucleotides: TGTGCCAGCAGCTTTCGGGCGGGGGATTCACCCCTCCACTTT. It translates to CASSFRAGDSPLHF.

In nucleotides, the CDR3 is TGTGCCAGCAGACAGGAGCGAGAGACCCAGTACTTC. Amino acids: CASRQERETQYF. The chain couples TRBV2 to TRBJ2-5; D perhaps matches TRBD1 (5 bases). CDR1 and CDR2 from the germline V gene are SNHLY and FYNNEI. Trimming took 6 bases from V and 4 from J, leaving 9 bases between them. CDR3 length: 12 residues. The variable domain in full, completed from reference TRBV2 and TRBJ2-5, reads EPEVTQTPSHQVTQMGQEVILRCVPISNHLYFYWYRQILGQKVEFLVSFYNNEISEKSEIFDDQFSVERPDGSNFTLKIRSTKLEDSAMYFCASRQERETQYFGPGTRLLVL.

The CDR3 sequence: CSVEIPGDTQYF. The CDR3 DNA reads as TGCAGCGTTGAAATCCCCGGGGATACGCAGTATTTT. The rearrangement uses TRBV29-1 and TRBJ2-3; D gene uncertain. Trimming left V 2 bases short and J 6 bases short, with 9 bases between. Germline CDR1 SQVTM, CDR2 ANQGSEA. The CDR3 totals 12 residues.

This clone was picked up a small number of times. V gene TRBV30 combines with J gene TRBJ1-1; no reliable D call. Germline assignment: CDR1 GTSNPN and CDR2 SVGIG (reference sequence). Trimming pared 2 bases from V and 5 bases from J, leaving 12 bases between. The length of the CDR3 is 13 residues. The CDR3 sequence is CAWSNSAGTEAFF. The CDR3 nucleotides read TGTGCCTGGAGTAACAGTGCTGGGACTGAAGCTTTCTTT.

A few counts support this clone. The chain has TRBV4-3 and TRBJ2-1; 9 bases match TRBD2. With 0 bases clipped from V and 8 bases from J, the junction kept 11 bases outside the gene matches. The V gene's germline CDR1 is LGHNA and CDR2 YSLEER. This CDR3 is built from 17 residues. The CDR3 region has the DNA TGCGCCAGCAGCCAAGATCTTGCGGGGGGGCTTTTGGATGAGCAGTTCTTC. Amino acid sequence: CASSQDLAGGLLDEQFF.

The rearrangement links TRBV25-1 to TRBJ2-7, with a tentative D call TRBD2 (5 bases). Trimming shortened V by 1 base and J by 0 bases, and 10 bases separated the two germline ends. CDR1 and CDR2 from the germline V gene are MGHDK and SYGVNS. CDR3 length: 15 residues. CDR3 sequence: CASSESGLSSYEQYF. The CDR3, as DNA: TGTGCCAGCAGTGAATCTGGACTCAGCTCCTACGAGCAGTACTTC.

The J gene is TRBJ2-7, the V gene TRBV5-1; D perhaps matches TRBD1 (5 bases). The germline V gene has CDR1 SGHRS and CDR2 YFSETQ. V was trimmed by 0 bases and J by 3 bases, leaving 13 bases between them. The CDR3 covers 15 residues. In DNA form, the CDR3 reads TGCGCCAGCAGCTTGGGCCCAGGGAAAATCTACGAGCAGTACTTC. This sequence encodes CASSLGPGKIYEQYF.

The chain uses TRBV5-1 and TRBJ2-5; D gene unclear. Germline V gene lookup returns CDR1 SGHRS and CDR2 YFSETQ. V lost 1 base, J lost 2 bases, and 12 bases lay in between. CDR3 length: 15 residues. For the CDR3, the DNA is TGCGCCAGCAGCTTGTTGCCAGGCTATCAAGAGACCCAGTACTTC. Translating gives CASSLLPGYQETQYF.

The rearrangement joins TRBV7-2 to TRBJ1-2; 11 positions match TRBD1. V lost 2 bases and J lost 6; bases outside the gene matches: 5. CDR3 length equals 15 residues. Germline CDR1 reads SGHTA; CDR2 reads FQGNSA. CDR3 in DNA: TGTGCCAGCAGCTTAAGAGGACAGGGGGCTAATGGCTACACCTTC. It encodes CASSLRGQGANGYTF. Filled out from reference TRBV7-2 and TRBJ1-2, the complete variable domain reads GAGVSQSPSNKVTEKGKDVELRCDPISGHTALYWYRQSLGQGLEFLIYFQGNSAPDKSGLPSDRFSAERTGGSVSTLTIQRTQQEDSAVYLCASSLRGQGANGYTFGSGTRLTVV.

This rearrangement joins TRBV25-1 to TRBJ2-1; the match to TRBD1 covers 11 bases. There are 15 residues in the CDR3. V shed 2 bases, J shed 8 bases, and the junction held 5 bases outside the gene matches. Germline V gene sequence: CDR1 MGHDK, CDR2 SYGVNS. As DNA, the CDR3 is TGTGCCAGCAGTGAAATAGCGGACAGGGGGCATGAGCAGTTCTTC. Translated: CASSEIADRGHEQFF. The full variable domain, its missing parts supplied by reference TRBV25-1 and TRBJ2-1, is EADIYQTPRYLVIGTGKKITLECSQTMGHDKMYWYQQDPGMELHLIHYSYGVNSTEKGDLSSESTVSRIRTEHFPLTLESARPSHTSQYLCASSEIADRGHEQFFGPGTRLTVL.

The rearrangement uses TRBV2 and TRBJ1-2, with a weak D call TRBD1 (6 bases). V was pared by 2 bases and J by 7 bases, with 17 bases between. CDR3 length: 15 residues. The germline V gene has CDR1 SNHLY and CDR2 FYNNEI. CDR3 DNA sequence: TGTGCCAGCAGTGAATATACAGGGATAACAGGTGGCTACACCTTC. It specifies CASSEYTGITGGYTF.

The chain is built from TRBV30 and TRBJ1-5; possibly TRBD1 for D (6 bases). Trimming left V 2 bases short and J 2 bases short, with 16 bases between. This CDR3 region has 16 residues. The germline V gene has CDR1 GTSNPN and CDR2 SVGIG (reference sequence). The CDR3 DNA follows: TGTGCCTGGAGTTTACAGGGAATTTTTGGCAATCAGCCCCAGCATTTT. Its protein is CAWSLQGIFGNQPQHF. Variable domain in full (rest from reference TRBV30 and TRBJ1-5): SQTIHQWPATLVQPVGSPLSLECTVEGTSNPNLYWYRQAAGRGLQLLFYSVGIGQISSEVPQNLSASRPQDRQFILSSKKLLLSDSGFYLCAWSLQGIFGNQPQHFGDGTRLSIL.